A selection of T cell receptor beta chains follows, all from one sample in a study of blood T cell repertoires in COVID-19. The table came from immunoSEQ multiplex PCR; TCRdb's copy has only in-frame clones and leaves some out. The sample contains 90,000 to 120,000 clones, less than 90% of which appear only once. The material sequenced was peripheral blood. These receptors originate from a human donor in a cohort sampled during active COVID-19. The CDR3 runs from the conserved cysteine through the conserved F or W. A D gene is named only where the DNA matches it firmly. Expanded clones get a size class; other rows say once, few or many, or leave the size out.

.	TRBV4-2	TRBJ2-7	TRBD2	CASSQDWGGTEQYF	TGTGCCAGCAGCCAAGATTGGGGGGGGACCGAGCAGTACTTC
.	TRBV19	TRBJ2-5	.	CASSISGPQETQYF	TGTGCCAGTAGTATCTCGGGTCCCCAAGAGACCCAGTACTTC
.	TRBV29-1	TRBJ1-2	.	CSGGSGLNYGYTF	TGCAGCGGGGGTTCAGGGCTGAACTATGGCTACACCTTC
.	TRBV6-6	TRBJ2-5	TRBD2	CASSYRLAAYQETQYF	TGTGCCAGCAGTTACAGGCTAGCGGCCTACCAAGAGACCCAGTACTTC
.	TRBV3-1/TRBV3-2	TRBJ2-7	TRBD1	CASSQGQGGEQYF	TGTGCCAGCAGCCAAGGACAGGGTGGCGAGCAGTACTTC
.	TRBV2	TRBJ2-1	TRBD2	CASPPSGAYNEQFF	TGTGCCAGCCCCCCCAGCGGGGCCTACAATGAGCAGTTCTTC
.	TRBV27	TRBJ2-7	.	CASRALGGVPYEQYF	TGTGCCAGCAGGGCCCTGGGGGGAGTTCCCTACGAGCAGTACTTC
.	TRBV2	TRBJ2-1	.	CASKPLAVNNEQFF	TGTGCCAGCAAACCCCTTGCGGTTAACAATGAGCAGTTCTTC
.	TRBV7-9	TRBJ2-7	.	CASSSGVDEQYF	TGTGCCAGCAGTTCAGGGGTGGACGAGCAGTACTTC
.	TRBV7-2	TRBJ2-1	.	CASSLGPDNEQFF	TGTGCCAGCAGCTTAGGGCCCGACAATGAGCAGTTCTTC
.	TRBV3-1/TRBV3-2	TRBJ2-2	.	CASSQVRANTGELFF	TGTGCCAGCAGCCAAGTCAGGGCGAACACCGGGGAGCTGTTTTTT
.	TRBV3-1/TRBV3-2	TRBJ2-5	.	CASLGGPRLETQYF	TGTGCCAGCTTGGGAGGCCCGCGTCTAGAGACCCAGTACTTC
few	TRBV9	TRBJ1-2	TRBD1	CASTSGQGVLGATF	TGTGCCAGCACCTCGGGACAGGGGGTGCTCGGGGCCACCTTC
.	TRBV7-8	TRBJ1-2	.	CASSPGVYGYTF	TGTGCCAGCAGCCCAGGGGTATATGGCTACACCTTC
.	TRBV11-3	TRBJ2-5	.	CASSLDWEVPEPETQYF	TGTGCCAGCAGCTTAGATTGGGAGGTTCCGGAGCCGGAGACCCAGTACTTC
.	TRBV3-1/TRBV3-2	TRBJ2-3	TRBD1	CASSQFTGGADTQYF	TGTGCCAGCAGCCAATTTACAGGGGGCGCAGATACGCAGTATTTT
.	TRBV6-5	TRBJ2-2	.	CASSGRSGNTGELFF	TGTGCCAGCAGCGGTCGATCGGGGAACACCGGGGAGCTGTTTTTT
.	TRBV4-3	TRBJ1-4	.	CASSLQDNEKLFF	TGCGCCAGCAGCCTACAGGATAATGAAAAACTGTTTTTT
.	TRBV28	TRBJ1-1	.	CASSPENRGAFF	TGTGCCAGCAGTCCGGAGAATCGGGGAGCTTTCTTT
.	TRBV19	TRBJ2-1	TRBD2	CASSAIAGGIPQLF	TGTGCCAGTAGTGCCATAGCGGGGGGCATCCCGCAGCTCTTC
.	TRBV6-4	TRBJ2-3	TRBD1	CASTDRGPDTQYF	TGTGCCAGCACCGACAGGGGGCCAGATACGCAGTATTTT
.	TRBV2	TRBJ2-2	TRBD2	CASRYSGVNTGELFF	TGTGCCAGCAGGTATAGCGGGGTAAACACCGGGGAGCTGTTTTTT
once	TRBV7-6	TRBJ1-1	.	CASSSGPYTEAFF	TGTGCCAGCAGCTCGGGTCCTTACACTGAAGCTTTCTTT
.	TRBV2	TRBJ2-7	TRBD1	CASSEDRDYEQYF	TGTGCCAGCAGTGAGGACAGGGACTACGAGCAGTACTTC
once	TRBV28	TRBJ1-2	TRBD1	CASRWTGGNYGYTF	TGTGCCAGCAGATGGACAGGGGGGAACTATGGCTACACCTTC
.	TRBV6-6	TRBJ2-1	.	CASSRTGAEYSSYNEQFF	TGTGCCAGCAGTCGTACGGGAGCCGAATATAGCTCCTACAATGAGCAGTTCTTC
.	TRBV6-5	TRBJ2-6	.	CASSQIRGDTPAF	TGTGCCAGCAGTCAAATCCGAGGGGACACCCCGGCTTTC
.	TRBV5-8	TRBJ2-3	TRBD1	CASSFRDRKDTQYF	TGTGCCAGCAGCTTCCGGGACAGAAAAGATACGCAGTATTTT
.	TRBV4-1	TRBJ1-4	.	CASSHTPLRRTNEKLFF	TGCGCCAGCAGCCACACTCCCCTCAGGCGAACTAATGAAAAACTGTTTTTT
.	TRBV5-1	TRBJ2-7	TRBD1	CASSQRQGGGYEQYF	TGCGCCAGCAGCCAACGACAGGGTGGTGGCTACGAGCAGTACTTC
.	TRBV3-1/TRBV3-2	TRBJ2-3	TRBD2	CASSQKGTSGRATDTQYF	TGTGCCAGCAGCCAAAAGGGGACTAGCGGGAGGGCCACAGATACGCAGTATTTT
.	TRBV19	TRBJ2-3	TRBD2	CASSPLGRGATDTQYF	TGTGCCAGTAGTCCCCTTGGGCGGGGGGCCACAGATACGCAGTATTTT
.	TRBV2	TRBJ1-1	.	CASTQGQYGSAEAFF	TGTGCCAGCACCCAGGGGCAGTACGGATCCGCTGAAGCTTTCTTT
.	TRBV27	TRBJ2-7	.	CASTLLGYEQYF	TGTGCCAGCACCCTACTTGGCTACGAGCAGTACTTC
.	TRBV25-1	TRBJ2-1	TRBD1	CASSAVMGTEMTNEQFF	TGTGCCAGCAGTGCGGTGATGGGGACAGAGATGACAAATGAGCAGTTCTTC
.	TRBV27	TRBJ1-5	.	CASRPGGSSGGNQPQHF	TGTGCCAGCCGACCTGGGGGTTCCAGCGGGGGCAATCAGCCCCAGCATTTT
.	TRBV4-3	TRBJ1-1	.	CASSSRGGAEAFF	TGCGCCAGCAGCAGTCGCGGGGGTGCTGAAGCTTTCTTT
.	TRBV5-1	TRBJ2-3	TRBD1	CASRASGQGADTQYF	TGCGCCAGCAGGGCCTCGGGACAGGGAGCCGATACGCAGTATTTT
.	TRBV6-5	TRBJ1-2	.	CASSYDGQYGYTF	TGTGCCAGCAGTTACGATGGGCAATATGGCTACACCTTC
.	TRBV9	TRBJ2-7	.	CASSAEPQGKQYF	TGTGCCAGCAGCGCCGAACCTCAGGGGAAGCAGTACTTC
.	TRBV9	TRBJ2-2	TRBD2	CASSVGLAGDTGELFF	TGTGCCAGCAGCGTAGGCCTAGCGGGAGACACCGGGGAGCTGTTTTTT
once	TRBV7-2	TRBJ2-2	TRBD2	CASSWTSGNTGELFF	TGTGCCAGCTCCTGGACTAGCGGAAACACCGGGGAGCTGTTTTTT
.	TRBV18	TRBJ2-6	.	CASSQTGLTGANVLTF	TGTGCCAGCTCACAAACAGGGCTCACTGGGGCCAACGTCCTGACTTTC
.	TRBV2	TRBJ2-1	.	CASSPPSSYNEQFF	TGTGCCAGCAGCCCCCCGAGCTCCTACAATGAGCAGTTCTTC
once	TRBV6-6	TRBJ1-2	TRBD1	CASSWGRGDSGGYTF	TGTGCCAGCAGTTGGGGCAGGGGGGACTCGGGTGGCTACACCTTC
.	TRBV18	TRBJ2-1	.	CASSGLPGGPRGNEQFF	TGTGCCAGCTCTGGACTACCTGGAGGGCCGAGGGGCAATGAGCAGTTCTTC
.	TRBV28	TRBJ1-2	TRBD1	CASSSAGTVRNYGYTF	TGTGCCAGCAGTTCCGCCGGGACAGTCAGGAACTATGGCTACACCTTC
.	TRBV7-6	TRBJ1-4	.	CASSLSGNEKLFF	TGTGCCAGCAGCTTATCGGGGAATGAAAAACTGTTTTTT
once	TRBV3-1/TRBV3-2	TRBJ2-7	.	CASSQDRGSSEQYF	TGTGCCAGCAGCCAAGATAGGGGCTCCTCCGAGCAGTACTTC
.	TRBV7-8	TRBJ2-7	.	CASSSSGREQYF	TGTGCCAGCAGCTCCTCAGGGCGTGAGCAGTACTTC
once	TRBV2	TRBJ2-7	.	CASRSGSYEQYF	TGTGCCAGCAGATCGGGCTCCTACGAGCAGTACTTC
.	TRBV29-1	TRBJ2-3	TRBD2	CSVVVAGAVTQYF	TGCAGCGTTGTCGTCGCGGGAGCAGTGACGCAGTATTTT
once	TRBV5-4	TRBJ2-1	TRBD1	CASSPGTGSVGFF	TGTGCCAGCAGCCCGGGGACAGGCTCTGTTGGGTTCTTC
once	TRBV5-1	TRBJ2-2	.	CASLPGGGNTGELFF	TGCGCCAGCCTCCCCGGGGGAGGGAACACCGGGGAGCTGTTTTTT
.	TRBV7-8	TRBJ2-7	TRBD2	CASSFPGTSGRGSYEQYF	TGTGCCAGCAGCTTCCCCGGGACTAGCGGGAGAGGTTCCTACGAGCAGTACTTC